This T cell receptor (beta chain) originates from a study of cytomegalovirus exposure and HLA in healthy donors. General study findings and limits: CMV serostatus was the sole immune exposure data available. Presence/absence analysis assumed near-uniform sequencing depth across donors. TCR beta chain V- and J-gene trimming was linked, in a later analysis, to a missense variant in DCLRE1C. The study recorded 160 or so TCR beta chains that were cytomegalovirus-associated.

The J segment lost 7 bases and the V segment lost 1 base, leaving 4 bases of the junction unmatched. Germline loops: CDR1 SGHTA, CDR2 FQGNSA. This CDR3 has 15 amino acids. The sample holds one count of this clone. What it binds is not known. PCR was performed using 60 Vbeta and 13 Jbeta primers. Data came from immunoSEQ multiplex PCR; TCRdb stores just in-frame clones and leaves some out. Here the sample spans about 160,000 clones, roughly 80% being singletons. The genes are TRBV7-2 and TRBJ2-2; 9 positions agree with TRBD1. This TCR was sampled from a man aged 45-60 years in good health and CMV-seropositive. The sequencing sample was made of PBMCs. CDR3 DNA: TGTGCCAGCAGCTTAGACAGGGGGCTGGGCGGGGAGCTGTTTTTT. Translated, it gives CASSLDRGLGGELFF.